This T cell receptor (beta chain) was recorded in a study of T cells in narcolepsy. Whole-study findings and limits: Some memory CD4+ repertoires had no autoreactive clone sequences.

Points on this clone: Antigen: not known.

In germline, CDR1 is LNHDA, CDR2 SQIVND (reference sequence). The CDR3 is made up of 16 amino acids. With 2 bases clipped from V and 5 bases from J, the junction kept 5 bases outside the gene matches. Sequencing was performed with immunoSEQ multiplex PCR; in TCRdb, only in-frame clones are kept and a portion is missing. The sample shows some 30,000 clones, around 78% of them seen only once. V is TRBV19 and J is TRBJ2-1; 11 bases are a match to TRBD2. The TCR comes from a human donor with narcolepsy. Sequences were obtained from CD45RA- memory CD4+ T cells from PBMCs. The CDR3: CASSILAGGPHNEQFF. CDR3 in DNA: TGTGCCAGTAGTATACTAGCGGGAGGTCCCCACAATGAGCAGTTCTTC.